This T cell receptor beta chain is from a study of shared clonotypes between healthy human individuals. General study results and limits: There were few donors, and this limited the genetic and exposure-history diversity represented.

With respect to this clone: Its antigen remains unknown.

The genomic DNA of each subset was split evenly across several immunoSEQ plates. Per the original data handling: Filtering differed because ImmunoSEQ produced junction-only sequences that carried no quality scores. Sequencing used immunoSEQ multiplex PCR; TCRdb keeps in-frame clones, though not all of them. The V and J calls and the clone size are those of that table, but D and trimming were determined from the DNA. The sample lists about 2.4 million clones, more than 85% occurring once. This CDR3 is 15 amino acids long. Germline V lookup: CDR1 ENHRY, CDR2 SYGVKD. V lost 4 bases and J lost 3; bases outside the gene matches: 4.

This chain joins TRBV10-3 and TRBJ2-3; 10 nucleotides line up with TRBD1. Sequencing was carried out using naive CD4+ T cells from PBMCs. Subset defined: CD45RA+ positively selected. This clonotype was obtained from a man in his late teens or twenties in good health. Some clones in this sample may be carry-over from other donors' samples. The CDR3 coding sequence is TGTGCCATCAGTGGACAGGGGGCTGGGACAGATACGCAGTATTTT. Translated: CAISGQGAGTDTQYF.